A single sample is the source of the 5 T cell receptor beta chains below, sequenced in a study of response to subunit inactivated influenza vaccine. A single record per CDR3 protein comes from TCRdb applying MiXCR to the RT-PCR reads. The data hold around 790,000 distinct CDR3 sequences, with around 21% observed a single time. This sample comprised PBMCs from blood, obtained 5 days after vaccination. Receptor source: a man between 50 and 59 years old who received an inactivated influenza vaccine.

This clonotype was recorded a few times. The chain recombines TRBV6-1 with TRBJ2-5; 11 nucleotides line up with TRBD1. This CDR3 has 15 residues. CDR1 and CDR2 from the germline V gene are MNHNS and SASEGT. The V gene end was trimmed by 6 bases and the J gene end by 2 bases; junction bases not matched to a gene: 5. In DNA form, the CDR3 reads TGTGCCAGCAGGGACAGGGGGCGCGTACAAGAGACCCAGTACTTC. It yields the protein CASRDRGRVQETQYF.

Remarks on this clonotype: A much larger clone lies one base from this, so it may be a read error. The V gene is TRBV29-1, the J gene TRBJ2-2, with D perhaps matching TRBD1 (6 bases). This CDR3 region has 11 residues. Germline assignment: CDR1 SQVTM and CDR2 ANQGSEA. The CDR3 spells CSVAGAGDLFF. The CDR3 DNA follows: TGCAGCGTTGCAGGGGCCGGGGACCTGTTTTTT.

This chain links TRBV27 with TRBJ1-6; D gene unclear. Trimming removed 8 bases from V and 8 bases from J, with 16 bases in between. CDR1 and CDR2 (germline): MNHEY, SMNVEV (reference sequence). This CDR3 has 14 residues. The CDR3 loop is CASWAGVGYSPLHF. The CDR3 nucleotides read TGTGCCAGCTGGGCCGGTGTAGGTTATTCACCCCTCCACTTT.

This chain links TRBV7-2 with TRBJ2-1; possibly TRBD2 for D (5 bases). Trimming took off 5 bases at V and 9 bases at J, with 11 bases between the two ends. The CDR3 contains 12 residues. From germline, CDR1 is SGHTA and CDR2 FQGNSA. Written as DNA, the CDR3 is TGTGCCAGCAGCGCCCCTAGCCGTGAGCAGTTCTTC. Protein sequence: CASSAPSREQFF.

This clonotype was recorded a few times. The chain joins TRBV24-1 to TRBJ2-3, with D perhaps matching TRBD1 or TRBD2 (5 bases each). The ends were cut back, 6 bases at V and 5 bases at J, with 17 bases in the middle. The CDR3 contains 15 residues. Germline V lookup: CDR1 KGHDR, CDR2 SFDVKD. The CDR3 loop is CATSPRDPLGDTQYF. The CDR3 region has the DNA TGTGCCACCAGTCCCCGGGACCCATTGGGAGATACGCAGTATTTT.